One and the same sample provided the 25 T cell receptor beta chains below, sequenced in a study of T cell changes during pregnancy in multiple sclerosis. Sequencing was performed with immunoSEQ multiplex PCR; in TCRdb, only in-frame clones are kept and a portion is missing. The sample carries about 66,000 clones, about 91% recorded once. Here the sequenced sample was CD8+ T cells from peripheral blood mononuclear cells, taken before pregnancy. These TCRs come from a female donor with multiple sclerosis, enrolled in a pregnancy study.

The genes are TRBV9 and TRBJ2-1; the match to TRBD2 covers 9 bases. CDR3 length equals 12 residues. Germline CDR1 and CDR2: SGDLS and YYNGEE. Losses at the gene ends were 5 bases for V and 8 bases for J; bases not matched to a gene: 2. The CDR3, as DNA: TGTGCCAGCAGAGGGACTAGCTATGAGCAGTTCTTC. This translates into CASRGTSYEQFF. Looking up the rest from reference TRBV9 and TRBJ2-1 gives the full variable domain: DSGVTQTPKHLITATGQRVTLRCSPRSGDLSVYWYQQSLDQGLQFLIQYYNGEERAKGNILERFSAQQFPDLHSELNLSSLELGDSALYFCASRGTSYEQFFGPGTRLTVL.

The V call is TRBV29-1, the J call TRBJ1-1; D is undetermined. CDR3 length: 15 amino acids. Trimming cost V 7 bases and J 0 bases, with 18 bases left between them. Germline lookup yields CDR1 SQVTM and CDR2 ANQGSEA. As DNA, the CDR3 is TGCAGCGCTCTAGACTTGGTGACGATGAACACTGAAGCTTTCTTT. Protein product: CSALDLVTMNTEAFF.

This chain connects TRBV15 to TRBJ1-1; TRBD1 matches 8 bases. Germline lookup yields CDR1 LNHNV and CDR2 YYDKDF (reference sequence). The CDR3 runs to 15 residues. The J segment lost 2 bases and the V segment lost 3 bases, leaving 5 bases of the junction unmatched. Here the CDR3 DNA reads TGTGCCACCAGCAGGGATGGACAGGGCAACACTGAAGCTTTCTTT. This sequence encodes CATSRDGQGNTEAFF.

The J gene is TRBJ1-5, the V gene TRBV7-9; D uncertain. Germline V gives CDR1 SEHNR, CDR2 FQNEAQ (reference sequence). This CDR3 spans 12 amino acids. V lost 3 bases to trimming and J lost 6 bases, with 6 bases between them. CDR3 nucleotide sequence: TGTGCCAGCAGCTTGGGGAGTCAGCCCCAGCATTTT. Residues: CASSLGSQPQHF.

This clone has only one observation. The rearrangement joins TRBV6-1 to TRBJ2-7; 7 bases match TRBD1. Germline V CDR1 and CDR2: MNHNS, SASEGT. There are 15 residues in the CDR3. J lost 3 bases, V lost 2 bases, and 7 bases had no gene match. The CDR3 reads CASSELGDRGYEQYF. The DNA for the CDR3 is TGTGCCAGCAGTGAATTAGGGGACAGAGGCTACGAGCAGTACTTC.

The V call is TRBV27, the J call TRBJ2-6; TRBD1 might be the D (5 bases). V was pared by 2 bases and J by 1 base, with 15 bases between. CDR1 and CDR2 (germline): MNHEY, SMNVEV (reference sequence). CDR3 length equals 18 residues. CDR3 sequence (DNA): TGTGCCAGCAGTTTAAACTCAGGGATTCCTTCTGGGGCCAACGTCCTGACTTTC. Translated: CASSLNSGIPSGANVLTF.

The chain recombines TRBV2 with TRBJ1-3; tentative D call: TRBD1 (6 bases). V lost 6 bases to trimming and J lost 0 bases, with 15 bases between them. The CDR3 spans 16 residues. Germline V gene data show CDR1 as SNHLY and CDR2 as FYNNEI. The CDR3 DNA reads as TGTGCCAGCAGGGAATCAGGGGCAGACTCTGGAAACACCATATATTTT. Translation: CASRESGADSGNTIYF.

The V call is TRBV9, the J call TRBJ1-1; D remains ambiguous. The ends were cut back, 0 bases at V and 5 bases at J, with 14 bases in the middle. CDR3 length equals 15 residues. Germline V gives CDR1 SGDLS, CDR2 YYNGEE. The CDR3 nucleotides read TGTGCCAGCAGCGTAGCTGCGGGCGCGGGGACTGAAGCTTTCTTT. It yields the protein CASSVAAGAGTEAFF.

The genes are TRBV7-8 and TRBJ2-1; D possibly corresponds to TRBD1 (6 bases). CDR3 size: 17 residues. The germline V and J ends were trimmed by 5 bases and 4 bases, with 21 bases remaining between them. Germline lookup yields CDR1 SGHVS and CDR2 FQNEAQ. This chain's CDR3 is CASSVGLGGGPYNEQFF. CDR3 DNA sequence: TGTGCCAGCAGCGTTGGGCTTGGGGGCGGCCCTTACAATGAGCAGTTCTTC. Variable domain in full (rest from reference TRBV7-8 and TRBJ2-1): GAGVSQSPRYKVAKRGQDVALRCDPISGHVSLFWYQQALGQGPEFLTYFQNEAQLDKSGLPSDRFFAERPEGSVSTLKIQRTQQEDSAVYLCASSVGLGGGPYNEQFFGPGTRLTVL.

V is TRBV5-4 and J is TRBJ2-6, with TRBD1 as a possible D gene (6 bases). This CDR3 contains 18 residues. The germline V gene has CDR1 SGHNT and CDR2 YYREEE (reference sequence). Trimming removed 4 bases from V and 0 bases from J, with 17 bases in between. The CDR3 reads CASSLLQGTSSGANVLTF. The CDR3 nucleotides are TGTGCCAGCAGCCTCCTACAGGGAACCTCCTCTGGGGCCAACGTCCTGACTTTC.

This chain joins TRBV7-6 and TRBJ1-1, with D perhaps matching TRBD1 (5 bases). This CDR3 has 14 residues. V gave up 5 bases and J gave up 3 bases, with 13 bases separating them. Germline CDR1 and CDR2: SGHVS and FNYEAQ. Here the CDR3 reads CASSPGGEDTEAFF. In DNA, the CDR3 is TGTGCCAGCAGCCCCGGGGGTGAGGACACTGAAGCTTTCTTT. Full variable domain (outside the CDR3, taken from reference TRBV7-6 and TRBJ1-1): GAGVSQSPRYKVTKRGQDVALRCDPISGHVSLYWYRQALGQGPEFLTYFNYEAQQDKSGLPNDRFSAERPEGSISTLTIQRTEQRDSAMYRCASSPGGEDTEAFFGQGTRLTVV.

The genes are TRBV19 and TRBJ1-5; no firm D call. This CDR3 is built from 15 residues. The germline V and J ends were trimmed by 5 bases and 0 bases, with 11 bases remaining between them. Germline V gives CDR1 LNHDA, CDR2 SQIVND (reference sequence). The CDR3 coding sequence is TGTGCCAGTAGTTGGGTACAGTCTAGCAATCAGCCCCAGCATTTT. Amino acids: CASSWVQSSNQPQHF.

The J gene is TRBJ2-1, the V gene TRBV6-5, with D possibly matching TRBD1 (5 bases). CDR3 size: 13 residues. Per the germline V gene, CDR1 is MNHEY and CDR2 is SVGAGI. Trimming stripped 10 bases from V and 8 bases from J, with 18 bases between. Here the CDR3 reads CAKRPPREDEQFF. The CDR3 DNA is TGTGCCAAAAGACCGCCCAGGGAAGATGAGCAGTTCTTC.

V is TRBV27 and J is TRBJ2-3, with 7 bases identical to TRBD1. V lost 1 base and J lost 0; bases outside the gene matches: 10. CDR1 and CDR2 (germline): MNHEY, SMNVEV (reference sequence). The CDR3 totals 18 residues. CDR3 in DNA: TGTGCCAGCAGTTTATATGCAGGGGGTGGGCGTAGCACAGATACGCAGTATTTT. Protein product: CASSLYAGGGRSTDTQYF.

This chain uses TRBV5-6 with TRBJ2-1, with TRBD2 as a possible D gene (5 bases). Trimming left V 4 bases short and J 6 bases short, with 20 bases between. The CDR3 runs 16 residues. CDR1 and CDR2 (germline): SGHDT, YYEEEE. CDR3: CASSVMLEGGRNEQFF. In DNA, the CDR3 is TGTGCCAGCAGCGTTATGCTAGAGGGTGGACGCAATGAGCAGTTCTTC.

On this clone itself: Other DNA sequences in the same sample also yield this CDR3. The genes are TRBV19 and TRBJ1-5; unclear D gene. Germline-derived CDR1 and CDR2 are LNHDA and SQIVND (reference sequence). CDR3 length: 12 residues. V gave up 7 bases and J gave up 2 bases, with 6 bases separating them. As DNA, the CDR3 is TGTGCCAGTAAGTCGGGCAATCAGCCCCAGCATTTT. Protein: CASKSGNQPQHF.

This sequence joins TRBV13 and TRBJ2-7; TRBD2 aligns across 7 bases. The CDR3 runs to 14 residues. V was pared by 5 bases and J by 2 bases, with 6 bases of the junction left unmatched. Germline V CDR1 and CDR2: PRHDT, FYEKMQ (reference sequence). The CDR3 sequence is CASSLVSGAYEQYF. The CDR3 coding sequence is TGTGCCAGCAGCCTTGTAAGCGGGGCCTACGAGCAGTACTTC.

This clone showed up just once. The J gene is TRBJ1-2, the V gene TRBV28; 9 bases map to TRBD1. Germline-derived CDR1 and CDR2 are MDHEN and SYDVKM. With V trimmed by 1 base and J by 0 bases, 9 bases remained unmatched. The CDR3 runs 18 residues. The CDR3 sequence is CASSLSRDRVSANYGYTF. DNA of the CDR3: TGTGCCAGCAGTTTATCCCGGGACAGGGTTTCCGCTAACTATGGCTACACCTTC.

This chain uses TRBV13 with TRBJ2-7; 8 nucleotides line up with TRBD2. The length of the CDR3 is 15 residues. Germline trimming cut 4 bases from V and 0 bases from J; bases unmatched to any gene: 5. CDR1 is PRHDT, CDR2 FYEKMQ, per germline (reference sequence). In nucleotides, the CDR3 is TGTGCCAGCAGCTCGGGACTAGTCGACTCCTACGAGCAGTACTTC. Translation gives CASSSGLVDSYEQYF.

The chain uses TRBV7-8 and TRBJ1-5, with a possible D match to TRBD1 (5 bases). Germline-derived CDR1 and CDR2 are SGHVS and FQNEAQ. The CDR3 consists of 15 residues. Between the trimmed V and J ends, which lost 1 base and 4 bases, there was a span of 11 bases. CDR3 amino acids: CASSLDWGSNQPQHF. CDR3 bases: TGTGCCAGCAGCTTAGATTGGGGCTCTAATCAGCCCCAGCATTTT.

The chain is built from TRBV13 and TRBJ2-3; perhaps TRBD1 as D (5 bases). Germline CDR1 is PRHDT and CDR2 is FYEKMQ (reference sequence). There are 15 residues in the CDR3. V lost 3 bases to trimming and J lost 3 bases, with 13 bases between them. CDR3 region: CASSLWGVRTDTQYF. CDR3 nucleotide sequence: TGTGCCAGCAGCTTGTGGGGCGTTCGGACAGATACGCAGTATTTT.

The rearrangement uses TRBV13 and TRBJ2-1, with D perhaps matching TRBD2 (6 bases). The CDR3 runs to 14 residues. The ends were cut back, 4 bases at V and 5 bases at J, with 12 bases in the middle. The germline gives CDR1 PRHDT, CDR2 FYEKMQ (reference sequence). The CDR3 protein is CASSSIGEDNEQFF. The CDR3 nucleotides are TGTGCCAGCAGCTCCATTGGGGAGGACAATGAGCAGTTCTTC.

The CDR3 DNA follows: TGTGCCACCAGCAGAGATTGGGGCCTAGCGGCCGAGCAGTACTTC. Encoded protein: CATSRDWGLAAEQYF. This chain uses TRBV15 with TRBJ2-7; 7 bases line up with TRBD2. The CDR3 spans 15 residues. In germline, CDR1 is LNHNV, CDR2 YYDKDF (reference sequence). J gave up 6 bases and V 0 bases, and 8 bases lay outside the gene matches. The full variable domain, with the rest looked up from reference TRBV15 and TRBJ2-7, is DAMVIQNPRYQVTQFGKPVTLSCSQTLNHNVMYWYQQKSSQAPKLLFHYYDKDFNNEADTPDNFQSRRPNTSFCFLDIRSPGLGDTAMYLCATSRDWGLAAEQYFGPGTRLTVT.

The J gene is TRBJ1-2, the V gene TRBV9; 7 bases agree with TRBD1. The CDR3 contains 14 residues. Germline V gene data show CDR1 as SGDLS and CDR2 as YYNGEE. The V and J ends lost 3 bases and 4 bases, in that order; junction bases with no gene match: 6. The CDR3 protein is CASSGRQGAYGYTF. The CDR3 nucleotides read TGTGCCAGCAGCGGACGACAGGGAGCCTATGGCTACACCTTC.

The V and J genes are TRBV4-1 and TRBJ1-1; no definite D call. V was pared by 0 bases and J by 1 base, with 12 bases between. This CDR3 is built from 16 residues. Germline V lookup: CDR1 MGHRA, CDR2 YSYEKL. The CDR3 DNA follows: TGCGCCAGCAGCCAAGATTTCGTTGAGGGGAACACTGAAGCTTTCTTT. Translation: CASSQDFVEGNTEAFF.